Below, 29 T cell receptor beta chains from the same sample are listed, as sequenced in a study of T cell changes during pregnancy in multiple sclerosis. Libraries were prepared by immunoSEQ multiplex PCR; TCRdb keeps only in-frame clonotypes and omits some of them. The table has fewer than 70,000 clones, more than 75% seen once; the top ten hold 5.3%. The sequencing input was peripheral blood from another person, used as feeder cells. The origin of the receptors is a human donor whose cells served as feeder cells for cultures in a pregnancy study.

The V call is TRBV5-1, the J call TRBJ2-7; 7 bases line up with TRBD1. Trimming at V came to 4 bases and at J to 3 bases, leaving 7 bases not matched to a gene. This CDR3 spans 14 amino acids. The germline gives CDR1 SGHRS, CDR2 YFSETQ. The CDR3: CASSPTGSLYEQYF. Written as DNA, the CDR3 is TGCGCCAGCAGCCCGACAGGGTCTCTCTACGAGCAGTACTTC.

The chain links TRBV7-9 to TRBJ1-2, with unresolved D. Trimming left V 4 bases short and J 5 bases short, with 17 bases between. The CDR3 has 15 amino acids. Germline CDR1 reads SEHNR; CDR2 reads FQNEAQ (reference sequence). The CDR3 is CASSSGELGSYGYTF. In nucleotides, the CDR3 is TGTGCCAGCAGCTCTGGCGAACTTGGGTCTTATGGCTACACCTTC.

This clone was detected only a few times. V and J are TRBV5-1 and TRBJ2-3; TRBD2 is a possible D gene (5 bases). Trimming pared 4 bases from V and 1 base from J, leaving 13 bases between. CDR3 size: 15 residues. Per germline, CDR1 SGHRS and CDR2 YFSETQ. The CDR3 protein is CASSAAGHGTDTQYF. The CDR3 nucleotides are TGCGCCAGCAGCGCCGCGGGCCACGGCACAGATACGCAGTATTTT.

The chain recombines TRBV7-8 with TRBJ1-4; TRBD1 matches 7 bases. CDR3 length: 14 residues. Germline CDR1 is SGHVS and CDR2 is FQNEAQ. After removal of 1 base from V and 8 bases from J, the junction contained 4 bases not matched to a gene. CDR3 sequence reads: CASSLGGQKEKLFF. DNA for the CDR3: TGTGCCAGCAGCTTAGGGGGACAGAAGGAAAAACTGTTTTTT. Based on the CDR3 plus reference TRBV7-8 and TRBJ1-4, the full variable domain is GAGVSQSPRYKVAKRGQDVALRCDPISGHVSLFWYQQALGQGPEFLTYFQNEAQLDKSGLPSDRFFAERPEGSVSTLKIQRTQQEDSAVYLCASSLGGQKEKLFFGSGTQLSVL.

The chain joins TRBV11-3 to TRBJ2-7, with 9 bases that match TRBD1. This CDR3 has 15 amino acids. Trimming removed 5 bases from V and 4 bases from J; junction bases left unmatched: 9. Germline-derived CDR1 and CDR2 are SGHNT and YENEEA. This CDR3 reads CASSPGTGRKYEQYF. In DNA, the CDR3 is TGTGCCAGCAGCCCCGGGACAGGGAGAAAATACGAGCAGTACTTC.

CDR3 residues: CASRRVQGEQFF. The CDR3 DNA follows: TGTGCCAGCAGAAGGGTGCAGGGTGAGCAGTTCTTC. The chain couples TRBV5-8 to TRBJ2-1; a possible D gene is TRBD1 (5 bases). Germline-derived CDR1 and CDR2 are SGHTS and YDEGEE. V was cut by 5 bases and J by 9 bases, with 12 bases left in between. The CDR3 covers 12 residues.

DNA for the CDR3: TGTGCCAGCTCACTTCCGGGCACAGATACGCAGTATTTT. It codes for CASSLPGTDTQYF. The chain recombines TRBV18 with TRBJ2-3; D call uncertain. The CDR3 is 13 residues long. The germline V gene has CDR1 KGHSH and CDR2 LQKENI. V dropped 4 bases and J dropped 1 base, with 6 bases sitting between them.

This chain links TRBV5-1 with TRBJ1-5, with a possible D match to TRBD1 (5 bases). The germline V gene encodes CDR1 SGHRS and CDR2 YFSETQ. V was clipped by 4 bases and J by 0 bases, with 14 bases between them. The CDR3 consists of 16 residues. CDR3 in amino acids: CASSPTPGISNQPQHF. Written as DNA, the CDR3 is TGCGCCAGCAGCCCCACTCCAGGGATTAGCAATCAGCCCCAGCATTTT. Variable domain in full (rest from reference TRBV5-1 and TRBJ1-5): KAGVTQTPRYLIKTRGQQVTLSCSPISGHRSVSWYQQTPGQGLQFLFEYFSETQRNKGNFPGRFSGRQFSNSRSEMNVSTLELGDSALYLCASSPTPGISNQPQHFGDGTRLSIL.

This chain connects TRBV9 to TRBJ1-1; a possible D gene is TRBD1 (6 bases). Germline loops: CDR1 SGDLS, CDR2 YYNGEE. The CDR3 loop spans 14 amino acids. The V end lost 6 bases, the J end lost 4 bases, and 16 bases lay between the germline ends. This CDR3 is CASIIGGGGTEAFF. CDR3 nucleotides: TGTGCCAGCATCATTGGGGGGGGCGGCACTGAAGCTTTCTTT.

J is TRBJ2-3 and V is TRBV7-2; 8 bases fit TRBD2. J gave up 4 bases and V 4 bases, and 7 bases lay outside the gene matches. CDR3 length equals 15 residues. Germline CDR1 and CDR2: SGHTA and FQGNSA. CDR3 sequence (DNA): TGTGCCAGCAGCTACGAGTACGGGGGGGCAGATACGCAGTATTTT. It codes for CASSYEYGGADTQYF.

This clone appeared once. The chain employs TRBV10-1 and TRBJ2-1; 7 bases match TRBD2. V shed 2 bases, J shed 5 bases, and the junction held 3 bases outside the gene matches. This CDR3 comprises 14 residues. Per germline, CDR1 WNHNN and CDR2 SYGVQD (reference sequence). The chain's CDR3 is CASSERGVHNEQFF. The CDR3 coding sequence is TGCGCCAGCAGTGAGCGGGGGGTCCACAATGAGCAGTTCTTC.

The chain has TRBV20-1 and TRBJ2-7, with 7 bases that match TRBD1. V gave up 7 bases and J gave up 3 bases; unmatched junction bases: 3. Germline loops: CDR1 DFQATT, CDR2 SNEGSKA (reference sequence). This CDR3 is built from 11 residues. The CDR3 region has the DNA TGCAGTGTCCCAGGGGGCTACGAGCAGTACTTC. Protein sequence: CSVPGGYEQYF.

The V call is TRBV11-2, the J call TRBJ2-7; perhaps TRBD2 as D (5 bases). The CDR3 loop spans 11 amino acids. V lost 0 bases and J lost 9, with 6 bases in between. In germline, CDR1 is SGHAT, CDR2 FQNNGV. CDR3 amino acids: CASSLEGGQYF. CDR3 coding DNA: TGTGCCAGCAGCTTAGAAGGAGGGCAGTACTTC.

The chain links TRBV9 to TRBJ1-5; 10 bases line up with TRBD1. The V gene's germline CDR1 is SGDLS and CDR2 YYNGEE. V shed 7 bases, J shed 7 bases, and the junction held 5 bases outside the gene matches. The CDR3 is 13 amino acids. The CDR3 loop reads CASGGTGVQPQHF. The CDR3 DNA reads as TGTGCCAGCGGTGGGACAGGGGTACAGCCCCAGCATTTT.

This clone was counted a single time. The chain links TRBV5-4 to TRBJ2-3, with a tentative D call TRBD2 (5 bases). This CDR3 has 15 residues. Germline assignment: CDR1 SGHNT and CDR2 YYREEE (reference sequence). V gave up 3 bases and J gave up 2 bases, with 13 bases separating them. Here the CDR3 reads CASSYERRITDTQYF. DNA of the CDR3: TGTGCCAGCAGCTACGAGCGGAGAATCACAGATACGCAGTATTTT.

The rearrangement joins TRBV30 to TRBJ1-2; D call uncertain. V shed 1 base and J shed 7 bases, with 7 bases lying between them. CDR1 and CDR2 (germline): GTSNPN, SVGIG (reference sequence). CDR3 length equals 11 residues. The CDR3, as DNA: TGTGCCTGGAGTGAGGCGCTTGGCTACACCTTC. It is translated as CAWSEALGYTF.

This clone was detected only once. This chain uses TRBV10-3 with TRBJ2-5, with 11 nucleotides matching TRBD2. CDR3 length equals 15 residues. Germline lookup yields CDR1 ENHRY and CDR2 SYGVKD. V dropped 6 bases and J dropped 5; count of bases not matched to a gene: 8. The CDR3 DNA reads as TGTGCCATCAGAGCCGCTAGCGGGGGGTCGGAGACCCAGTACTTC. Translating gives CAIRAASGGSETQYF.

The chain carries TRBV10-2 and TRBJ2-2; 7 bases agree with TRBD1. The V gene's germline CDR1 is WSHSY and CDR2 SAAADI. This CDR3 is built from 18 residues. J was trimmed by 4 bases and V by 2 bases; bases with no gene match: 13. In DNA form, the CDR3 reads TGCGCCAGCAGTGAGGAAAGAGGGGGACAGTTATCCACCGGGGAGCTGTTTTTT. Its protein product is CASSEERGGQLSTGELFF.

This clone has only one observation. The chain employs TRBV27 and TRBJ2-1; possibly TRBD2 for D (6 bases). Germline values: CDR1 MNHEY, CDR2 SMNVEV (reference sequence). V was cut by 0 bases and J by 9 bases, with 12 bases left in between. The CDR3 extends over 14 amino acids. The CDR3 region has the DNA TGTGCCAGCAGTTTATCGCCCGGGGGTGGTGAGCAGTTCTTC. Its translation is CASSLSPGGGEQFF.

This clone was seen more than once but under ten times. This chain joins TRBV4-1 and TRBJ2-2, with D possibly being TRBD2 (6 bases). V lost 0 bases, J lost 6 bases, and 8 bases lay in between. The CDR3 length is 14 residues. Germline-derived CDR1 and CDR2 are MGHRA and YSYEKL. The CDR3 DNA sequence: TGCGCCAGCAGCCAAGATTGGGGGGCCGGGGAGCTGTTTTTT. Residues: CASSQDWGAGELFF.

The chain is built from TRBV6-4 and TRBJ2-1; TRBD2 matches 13 bases. Germline V CDR1 and CDR2: MRHNA, SNTAGT. This CDR3 region has 15 residues. V lost 2 bases to trimming and J lost 6 bases; unmatched junction nucleotides: 1. The CDR3 sequence: CASSDTSGGANEQFF. The CDR3 coding sequence is TGTGCCAGCAGTGACACTAGCGGGGGGGCCAATGAGCAGTTCTTC.

V is TRBV2 and J is TRBJ2-2, with TRBD2 matching 9 bases. Looked up from germline, CDR1 is SNHLY and CDR2 is FYNNEI. The CDR3 totals 15 residues. Trimming at V came to 6 bases and at J to 0 bases, leaving 2 bases not matched to a gene. The CDR3 DNA sequence: TGTGCCAGCAGGAGACTAGCGGCGAACACCGGGGAGCTGTTTTTT. Its protein is CASRRLAANTGELFF.

The chain is built from TRBV4-3 and TRBJ2-3; D is perhaps TRBD1 or TRBD2 (5 bases each). CDR1 LGHNA and CDR2 YSLEER come from the germline V gene. The CDR3 is 12 residues long. Trimming removed 4 bases at V and 6 bases at J, with 8 bases between. This CDR3 is CASSLEGDTQYF. CDR3 sequence (DNA): TGCGCCAGCAGCCTTGAGGGGGATACGCAGTATTTT.

This chain links TRBV25-1 with TRBJ1-2, with D perhaps TRBD1 (6 bases). The V end lost 4 bases, the J end lost 4 bases, and 10 bases lay between the germline ends. This CDR3 region has 13 residues. CDR1 and CDR2 (germline): MGHDK, SYGVNS. DNA of the CDR3: TGTGCCAGCAGTGCAACAGGGAGCTATGGCTACACCTTC. This codes for CASSATGSYGYTF.

The chain recombines TRBV30 with TRBJ1-1; the D gene is possibly TRBD1 (5 bases). Germline V gives CDR1 GTSNPN, CDR2 SVGIG (reference sequence). The CDR3 covers 12 residues. V was pared by 3 bases and J by 8 bases, with 13 bases between. The CDR3, as DNA: TGTGCCTGGAGGGGGCACCTCAAGGAAGCTTTCTTT. Encoded protein: CAWRGHLKEAFF.

The chain combines TRBV18 with TRBJ2-1, with 12 bases aligning to TRBD2. V trimming: 3 bases; J trimming: 2 bases; junction bases outside the gene matches: 5. CDR3 length equals 17 residues. CDR1 and CDR2 (germline): KGHSH, LQKENI. The CDR3 is CASSPLGLAGTYNEQFF. The CDR3 DNA reads TGTGCCAGCTCACCCTTAGGACTAGCGGGAACCTACAATGAGCAGTTCTTC.

The chain uses TRBV18 and TRBJ1-4; tentative D call: TRBD1 (5 bases). V gave up 2 bases and J gave up 1 base, with 14 bases separating them. Germline assignment: CDR1 KGHSH and CDR2 LQKENI. There are 17 residues in the CDR3. CDR3 DNA: TGTGCCAGCTCACCAAGAAGGTCAGGGTTAACTAATGAAAAACTGTTTTTT. It yields the protein CASSPRRSGLTNEKLFF.

This chain joins TRBV18 and TRBJ1-1; D ambiguous. From germline, CDR1 is KGHSH and CDR2 LQKENI. The V gene lost 3 bases and the J gene lost 1 base, with 9 bases spanning the gap. This CDR3 is 14 amino acids long. The CDR3 region has the DNA TGTGCCAGCTCACCGGTCTACGGGAACACTGAAGCTTTCTTT. This sequence encodes CASSPVYGNTEAFF.

This sequence joins TRBV6-5 and TRBJ2-1; D might be TRBD2 (6 bases). Per the germline V gene, CDR1 is MNHEY and CDR2 is SVGAGI. Trimming cost V 8 bases and J 0 bases, with 11 bases left between them. The CDR3 extends over 14 amino acids. The CDR3 sequence is CASWDGSSYNEQFF. The CDR3 DNA sequence: TGTGCCAGCTGGGACGGGAGCTCCTACAATGAGCAGTTCTTC.